This entry lists 5 T cell receptor beta chains sequenced from one sample in a study of blood T cell repertoires in COVID-19. Clones were read by immunoSEQ multiplex PCR, and TCRdb kept only the in-frame ones, dropping some. This sample carries about 200,000 clones, around 80% of them seen once, and the ten largest clones take 5.5% to 7%. Material: peripheral blood. The receptors stem from a woman in her 70s with acute or convalescent COVID-19.

The chain has TRBV30 and TRBJ2-1, with 8 positions matching TRBD2. In germline, CDR1 is GTSNPN, CDR2 SVGIG (reference sequence). The CDR3 is made up of 13 amino acids. With 4 bases clipped from V and 5 bases from J, the junction kept 4 bases outside the gene matches. This CDR3 reads CAWTLAVDNEQFF. The CDR3 DNA is TGTGCCTGGACACTAGCGGTAGACAATGAGCAGTTCTTC.

This CDR3 reads CAIPRGNVSYSAFF. The CDR3 DNA follows: TGTGCCATCCCGAGGGGGAATGTGAGTTATTCGGCTTTCTTT. The chain combines TRBV28 with TRBJ1-1; a weak D match, TRBD1 (6 bases). CDR3 length equals 14 residues. V was pared by 10 bases and J by 11 bases, with 26 bases between. Germline assignment: CDR1 MDHEN and CDR2 SYDVKM. The full variable domain, rest sourced from reference TRBV28 and TRBJ1-1, is DVKVTQSSRYLVKRTGEKVFLECVQDMDHENMFWYRQDPGLGLRLIYFSYDVKMKEKGDIPEGYSVSREKKERFSLILESASTNQTSMYLCAIPRGNVSYSAFFGQGTRLTVV.

The CDR3 protein is CASSSTGAGVYEQYF. The CDR3 bases are TGCGCCAGCAGCTCGACGGGAGCGGGAGTCTACGAGCAGTACTTC. The chain combines TRBV5-1 with TRBJ2-7; 8 bases line up with TRBD2. Germline CDR1 SGHRS, CDR2 YFSETQ. This CDR3 spans 15 amino acids. V gave up 3 bases and J gave up 3 bases; unmatched junction bases: 8.

CDR3 protein: CASSYSKGRGLSGYTF. In DNA, the CDR3 is TGTGCCAGCAGTTACTCGAAGGGCAGGGGGCTCTCTGGCTACACCTTC. The V call is TRBV6-5, the J call TRBJ1-2; 8 bases agree with TRBD1. From germline, CDR1 is MNHEY and CDR2 SVGAGI. The CDR3 consists of 16 residues. The trim removed 0 bases at V and 7 bases at J, leaving 10 bases unmatched.

The V call is TRBV10-2, the J call TRBJ2-5; TRBD2 aligns across 7 bases. The ends lost 1 base at V and 5 bases at J; junction bases unmatched: 10. The length of the CDR3 is 16 residues. CDR1 WSHSY and CDR2 SAAADI come from the germline V gene. The CDR3 spells CASSELRTRASETQYF. The CDR3 DNA is TGCGCCAGCAGTGAGTTACGGACTAGGGCCTCGGAGACCCAGTACTTC.